This passage covers 23 T cell receptor beta chains from one sample sequenced in a study of CD8+CD57+ T cells in acquired aplastic anemia. Profiles of TCR beta VDJ and CDR3 were generated from a genomic DNA template. TCRdb ran MiXCR on the reads and lists one entry per CDR3 protein. The repertoire has around 170,000 distinct CDR3 sequences, about 64% of them found once; the top ten carry 45% to 50%. Sequencing was carried out using sorted CD4+, CD8+, or CD8+CD57+ T cells (not recorded which) from PBMCs. These receptors were obtained from a human donor in good health.

The table lists this clonotype with many counts. The chain has TRBV9 and TRBJ2-2, with unresolved D. Trimming took 5 bases from V and 3 from J, leaving 23 bases between them. This CDR3 is built from 18 residues. The germline V gene has CDR1 SGDLS and CDR2 YYNGEE. CDR3 sequence (DNA): TGTGCCAGCAGTACCCACGACGGCTATATAACGGACACCGGGGAGCTGTTTTTT. It codes for CASSTHDGYITDTGELFF.

CDR3 coding DNA: TGCAGTGCCACCTTAACTCCTCCGAGGGGGGACCAGTACTTC. This encodes CSATLTPPRGDQYF. This chain joins TRBV20-1 and TRBJ2-5; D may be TRBD1 or TRBD2 (6 bases each). This CDR3 has 14 amino acids. Germline-derived CDR1 and CDR2 are DFQATT and SNEGSKA (reference sequence). The V and J ends lost 6 bases and 10 bases respectively, with 24 bases between them.

The gene calls are TRBV20-1 and TRBJ2-3, with a tentative D call TRBD1 (6 bases). V lost 3 bases, J lost 2 bases, and 9 bases lay in between. Germline lookup yields CDR1 DFQATT and CDR2 SNEGSKA (reference sequence). This CDR3 spans 13 amino acids. CDR3 nucleotides: TGCAGTGCTAGTAGGGGGTTCACAGATACGCAGTATTTT. Its protein product is CSASRGFTDTQYF.

The chain has TRBV10-3 and TRBJ1-5; D call uncertain. The CDR3 loop spans 13 amino acids. Germline values: CDR1 ENHRY, CDR2 SYGVKD. V lost 6 bases and J lost 5, with 11 bases in between. The CDR3 DNA is TGTGCCATCAGGTCGGCAGAAGATCAGCCCCAGCATTTT. Translating it yields CAIRSAEDQPQHF.

V is TRBV5-6 and J is TRBJ1-4; perhaps TRBD1 as D (5 bases). Germline V gives CDR1 SGHDT, CDR2 YYEEEE. V dropped 3 bases and J dropped 8 bases, with 11 bases sitting between them. The CDR3 runs to 13 residues. CDR3 nucleotide sequence: TGTGCCAGCAGCTCCCCAGGGACCGAAAAACTGTTTTTT. The encoded protein is CASSSPGTEKLFF.

This clonotype was counted a single time. V usage is TRBV7-6 and J usage is TRBJ1-2; a possible D gene is TRBD1 (6 bases). The CDR3 consists of 13 residues. Trimming took 5 bases from V and 6 from J, leaving 13 bases between them. The germline V gene has CDR1 SGHVS and CDR2 FNYEAQ. CDR3 sequence (DNA): TGTGCCAGCAGCCAACCGACAGGAGATGGCTACACCTTC. Translated: CASSQPTGDGYTF.

V and J are TRBV15 and TRBJ2-5; 9 bases match TRBD1. V shed 2 bases, J shed 1 base, and the junction held 5 bases outside the gene matches. There are 16 residues in the CDR3. Germline V lookup: CDR1 LNHNV, CDR2 YYDKDF (reference sequence). The CDR3 spells CATSRPTGGSQETQYF. As DNA, the CDR3 is TGTGCCACCAGCAGACCGACAGGGGGTAGCCAAGAGACCCAGTACTTC.

This chain uses TRBV7-3 with TRBJ2-5; D may be TRBD2 (7 bases). CDR3 length equals 15 residues. The V gene lost 0 bases and the J gene lost 5 bases, with 13 bases spanning the gap. Germline V lookup: CDR1 SGHTA, CDR2 FQGTGA. The CDR3 DNA sequence: TGTGCCAGCAGCTTAACTGGGGGGGCCCTGGAGACCCAGTACTTC. It is translated as CASSLTGGALETQYF.

This clonotype was seen a few times. This rearrangement joins TRBV19 to TRBJ1-1; D possibly corresponds to TRBD1 (6 bases). V was shortened by 7 bases and J by 0 bases, with 12 bases between the two germline ends. Germline values: CDR1 LNHDA, CDR2 SQIVND (reference sequence). CDR3 length: 14 amino acids. Here the CDR3 DNA reads TGTGCCAGTAATCCGGGACATGTGAACACTGAAGCTTTCTTT. Translation gives CASNPGHVNTEAFF.

This clonotype was seen a single time. This chain joins TRBV7-9 and TRBJ2-1, with no clear D. Germline CDR1 reads SEHNR; CDR2 reads FQNEAQ (reference sequence). Trimming pared 1 base from V and 6 bases from J, leaving 7 bases between. The CDR3 sequence is 13 residues long. The CDR3 DNA sequence: TGTGCCAGCAGCTTAGAACTGGGCAATGAGCAGTTCTTC. This sequence encodes CASSLELGNEQFF.

This chain links TRBV19 with TRBJ1-5, with 11 positions matching TRBD1. The V gene's germline CDR1 is LNHDA and CDR2 SQIVND (reference sequence). The CDR3 sequence is 14 residues long. V lost 8 bases to trimming and J lost 7 bases; unmatched junction nucleotides: 7. The CDR3 DNA sequence: TGTGCCAGTGCCGGGACAGGGGGACGACAGCCCCAGCATTTT. Translated, it gives CASAGTGGRQPQHF.

The rearrangement joins TRBV9 to TRBJ2-1, with a possible D match to TRBD2 (6 bases). CDR3 length: 17 amino acids. Trimming took 5 bases from V and 3 from J, leaving 21 bases between them. Germline CDR1 SGDLS, CDR2 YYNGEE. DNA of the CDR3: TGTGCCAGCAGTCCCCCCGCTATAGCGGTTGTCTACAATGAGCAGTTCTTC. Its protein product is CASSPPAIAVVYNEQFF.

V usage is TRBV15 and J usage is TRBJ1-2; D is uncertain. CDR3 length: 14 residues. Germline CDR1 and CDR2: LNHNV and YYDKDF (reference sequence). Trimming pared 0 bases from V and 7 bases from J, leaving 12 bases between. This chain's CDR3 is CATSREWGGSGYTF. Here the CDR3 DNA reads TGTGCCACCAGCAGAGAGTGGGGAGGTTCTGGCTACACCTTC.

This clonotype was seen ten or more times. J is TRBJ1-5 and V is TRBV6-6; perhaps TRBD1 as D (5 bases). Germline V gene lookup returns CDR1 MNHNY and CDR2 SVGAGI (reference sequence). The CDR3 is 15 amino acids. V was pared by 0 bases and J by 5 bases, with 11 bases between. CDR3 amino acids: CASSYSRGGYQPQHF. In nucleotides, the CDR3 is TGTGCCAGCAGTTACTCCCGGGGGGGGTATCAGCCCCAGCATTTT.

Details on this clonotype: The junction departs from germline at one end; a sequencing error may be responsible. V and J are TRBV9 and TRBJ1-2, with D unclear. The CDR3 is made up of 14 amino acids. From germline, CDR1 is SGDLS and CDR2 YYNGEE. CDR3 protein: CASSVGQANYGCTF. CDR3 nucleotide sequence: TGTGCCAGCAGCGTAGGGCAGGCGAACTATGGCTGCACATTC. Filled out from reference TRBV9 and TRBJ1-2, the complete variable domain reads DSGVTQTPKHLITATGQRVTLRCSPRSGDLSVYWYQQSLDQGLQFLIQYYNGEERAKGNILERFSAQQFPDLHSELNLSSLELGDSALYFCASSVGQANYGCTFGSGTRLTVV.

The chain combines TRBV15 with TRBJ2-1; the D is unclear. The CDR3 has 14 residues. Germline CDR1 and CDR2: LNHNV and YYDKDF (reference sequence). V lost 0 bases and J lost 0, with 3 bases in between. Here the CDR3 reads CATSREGSYNEQFF. The CDR3 region has the DNA TGTGCCACCAGCAGAGAAGGCTCCTACAATGAGCAGTTCTTC.

This clonotype was seen at least ten times. The chain recombines TRBV10-3 with TRBJ2-1, with 9 bases matching TRBD2. There are 13 residues in the CDR3. Germline loops: CDR1 ENHRY, CDR2 SYGVKD. The junction had 6 bases not matched to a gene; V was cut back by 10 bases and J by 5 bases. Here the CDR3 DNA reads TGTGCCACCGGGGAGCGGGAGGACAATGAGCAGTTCTTC. Its translation is CATGEREDNEQFF.

The sample holds a few counts of this clonotype. Since a much larger clone is just one base distant, this may be a read error. This sequence joins TRBV28 and TRBJ2-7; 7 positions match TRBD1. V gave up 3 bases and J gave up 5 bases; unmatched junction bases: 7. In germline, CDR1 is MDHEN, CDR2 SYDVKM. This CDR3 spans 14 amino acids. As DNA, the CDR3 is TGTGCCAGCAGTTTTTTTGGCAGGGGGAACGAGCAGTACTTC. Translated: CASSFFGRGNEQYF.

V and J are TRBV19 and TRBJ1-1, with D unclear. Germline V lookup: CDR1 LNHDA, CDR2 SQIVND (reference sequence). Trimming pared 0 bases from V and 1 base from J, leaving 15 bases between. The CDR3 is 17 residues long. CDR3 DNA: TGTGCCAGTAGTATAGATTGGTTTGGGTTTCCGAACACTGAAGCTTTCTTT. Its protein is CASSIDWFGFPNTEAFF. The entire variable domain, with the rest obtained from reference TRBV19 and TRBJ1-1, is as follows: DGGITQSPKYLFRKEGQNVTLSCEQNLNHDAMYWYRQDPGQGLRLIYYSQIVNDFQKGDIAEGYSVSREKKESFPLTVTSAQKNPTAFYLCASSIDWFGFPNTEAFFGQGTRLTVV.

This clonotype was detected many times. This sequence joins TRBV5-6 and TRBJ1-2; D remains ambiguous. The CDR3 spans 12 residues. The ends were cut back, 6 bases at V and 5 bases at J, with 11 bases in the middle. The germline gives CDR1 SGHDT, CDR2 YYEEEE. CDR3 loop: CASNTVDYGYTF. Written as DNA, the CDR3 is TGTGCCAGCAACACAGTGGATTATGGCTACACCTTC.

This chain links TRBV19 with TRBJ2-3; D gene ambiguous. The V end was cut by 7 bases, the J end by 4 bases, with 15 bases between. The length of the CDR3 is 14 residues. Germline V gene sequence: CDR1 LNHDA, CDR2 SQIVND (reference sequence). The CDR3, as DNA: TGTGCCAGTACGCGGAATTCGGTCGCAGATACGCAGTATTTT. This sequence encodes CASTRNSVADTQYF.

J is TRBJ2-7 and V is TRBV15, with D perhaps given as TRBD1 or TRBD2 (5 bases each). V was shortened by 2 bases and J by 2 bases, with 13 bases between the two germline ends. The CDR3 covers 15 residues. Germline V CDR1 and CDR2: LNHNV, YYDKDF (reference sequence). CDR3 in amino acids: CATSRSGPGTYEQYF. CDR3 bases: TGTGCCACCAGCAGATCGGGGCCAGGGACCTACGAGCAGTACTTC.

As to this clonotype: An end of the junction differs from the germline gene, which may be a read error. The CDR3, as DNA: TGTGCCAGTAGTCCGGGACGGTACAATGAGCAGTTGTTC. It yields the protein CASSPGRYNEQLF. The V gene is TRBV19, the J gene TRBJ2-1; D is tentatively TRBD1 or TRBD2 (5 bases each). This CDR3 has 13 residues. Germline V gene sequence: CDR1 LNHDA, CDR2 SQIVND (reference sequence).